Sequencing of this T cell receptor beta chain was carried out in a study of control samples from healthy donors and cancer patients. Using immunoSEQ multiplex PCR, the repertoire was profiled, and TCRdb retains in-frame clones only, with some absent. The sample lists around 80,000 clones, 91% seen once, with roughly 18% in the top ten. Per germline, CDR1 SNHLY and CDR2 FYNNEI. Losses at the gene ends were 6 bases for V and 6 bases for J; bases not matched to a gene: 11. CDR3 length: 14 amino acids. Specimen: blood. This chain links TRBV2 with TRBJ2-7; TRBD1 matches 7 bases. The receptor was derived from a man aged 45-65 years in good health. CDR3 sequence (DNA): TGTGCCAGCAGCCCAGACTGGACAGGCGGCGAGCAGTACTTC. Its translation: CASSPDWTGGEQYF.